Reported below is one T cell receptor beta chain. This sample is drawn from a study of blood T cell repertoires in COVID-19. Source study methods: By means of reference gene primer amplification, nucleated cell counts were estimated. Clones were read by immunoSEQ multiplex PCR, and TCRdb kept only the in-frame ones, dropping some. V, J and clone size reflect that table, while D and trimming were determined from the DNA. The table shows about 70,000 clones, with 81% occurring only once. V was cut by 0 bases and J by 4 bases, with 6 bases left in between. CDR3 length: 13 residues. Germline CDR1 SEHNR, CDR2 FQNEAQ (reference sequence).

The specimen sequenced was peripheral blood. V is TRBV7-9 and J is TRBJ1-1; D unclear. This receptor was obtained from a woman in her seventies with acute or convalescent COVID-19. The CDR3 nucleotides read TGTGCCAGCAGCTTAGCTGAGGGCACTGAAGCTTTCTTT. Amino acid sequence: CASSLAEGTEAFF.